This T cell receptor (beta chain) stems from a study of beta chain features in type 1 diabetes. Study summary: The study examined around 99,000,000 sorted cells across all samples. Findings and limits, study-wide: For Type 1 diabetes patients, all four CD4+ subsets carried TCRB CDR3s that were moderately but significantly shorter.

Trimming took off 1 base at V and 5 bases at J, with 8 bases between the two ends. Looked up from germline, CDR1 is SGHAT and CDR2 is FQDESV (reference sequence). The CDR3 is 14 residues long. Only a few counts were recorded for this clone. Antigen specificity is unknown. Since all of the isolated RNA was reverse transcribed, expressed TCRB transcripts were what got sequenced. The repertoire was sequenced with immunoSEQ multiplex PCR; TCRdb's copy has only in-frame clones and lacks some. The data show about 640,000 clones, 12% seen once. Sequenced sample: naive CD4+ T cells from blood. The origin of this receptor is a man aged 30 to 39 with type 1 diabetes. The chain combines TRBV11-1 with TRBJ2-2, with D uncertain. CDR3 coding DNA: TGTGCCAGCAGCTTAGGGGATCCGACCGGGGAGCTGTTTTTT. Its translation: CASSLGDPTGELFF. The complete variable domain, with remaining parts taken from reference TRBV11-1 and TRBJ2-2, reads EAEVAQSPRYKITEKSQAVAFWCDPISGHATLYWYRQILGQGPELLVQFQDESVVDDSQLPKDRFSAERLKGVDSTLKIQPAELGDSAMYLCASSLGDPTGELFFGEGSRLTVL.